Presented here are 24 T cell receptor beta chains from one specimen sequenced in a study of cytomegalovirus exposure and HLA in healthy donors. Researchers ran the PCR with 60 Vbeta and 13 Jbeta primers. Data came from immunoSEQ multiplex PCR; TCRdb stores just in-frame clones and leaves some out. This sample has tens of thousands of clones, with 70% to 75% found just once. Sequencing was done on a sample of PBMCs. The receptors were sampled from a man aged 25-40 years in good health and CMV-seronegative.

The chain has TRBV10-3 and TRBJ1-1, with D perhaps matching TRBD1 (5 bases). The CDR3 contains 13 residues. From germline, CDR1 is ENHRY and CDR2 SYGVKD. V lost 2 bases to trimming and J lost 1 base, with 5 bases between them. The CDR3: CAISEGQNTEAFF. The CDR3 DNA reads TGTGCCATCAGTGAGGGACAGAACACTGAAGCTTTCTTT.

This clone was found a few times. The chain is built from TRBV4-1 and TRBJ2-7; 15 bases align to TRBD2. The V gene's germline CDR1 is MGHRA and CDR2 YSYEKL. The CDR3 spans 16 residues. With V trimmed by 3 bases and J by 4 bases, 4 bases remained unmatched. CDR3 DNA sequence: TGCGCCAGCAGCCAGGGACTAGCGGGAGGTTTATACGAGCAGTACTTC. Translating gives CASSQGLAGGLYEQYF.

This clone has more than one count but fewer than ten. DNA for the CDR3: TGTGCCAGCAGCTTGACGACTAGCGGGGGCCAAGATACGCAGTATTTT. This gives the protein CASSLTTSGGQDTQYF. The V gene is TRBV5-5, the J gene TRBJ2-3, with 12 nucleotides matching TRBD2. V trimming: 1 base; J trimming: 5 bases; junction bases outside the gene matches: 5. This CDR3 comprises 16 residues. Germline V gene lookup returns CDR1 SGHKS and CDR2 YYEKEE (reference sequence).

This chain connects TRBV2 to TRBJ2-7, with a tentative D call TRBD1 (6 bases). Trimming took 8 bases from V and 2 from J, leaving 16 bases between them. Germline V gene sequence: CDR1 SNHLY, CDR2 FYNNEI. The CDR3 totals 14 residues. CDR3 bases: TGTGCCAGCGATCGGGACACCATTACCTACGAGCAGTACTTC. It translates to CASDRDTITYEQYF.

The chain joins TRBV19 to TRBJ1-5, with a possible D match to TRBD1 (5 bases). V was cut by 6 bases and J by 4 bases, with 16 bases left in between. In germline, CDR1 is LNHDA, CDR2 SQIVND (reference sequence). The CDR3 extends over 15 amino acids. CDR3 sequence reads: CASRPSDRYNQPQHF. The CDR3 nucleotides read TGTGCCAGTAGACCCTCAGACAGATATAATCAGCCCCAGCATTTT.

The rearrangement uses TRBV28 and TRBJ2-1; TRBD2 might be the D (6 bases). Germline V gene data show CDR1 as MDHEN and CDR2 as SYDVKM. This CDR3 comprises 16 residues. Deletions cut 4 bases from V and 1 base from J, with 14 bases between. The CDR3 region has the DNA TGTGCCAGCAGTTCCTTAGGGGACTCTTCCTACAATGAGCAGTTCTTC. Protein: CASSSLGDSSYNEQFF.

This clone was found a few times. This rearrangement joins TRBV14 to TRBJ1-4, with D hard to call. CDR1 SGHDN and CDR2 FVKESK come from the germline V gene. This CDR3 has 13 amino acids. V was clipped by 8 bases and J by 7 bases, with 14 bases between them. CDR3 residues: CASGPAVGEKLFF. The CDR3 DNA sequence: TGTGCCAGCGGGCCAGCGGTGGGTGAAAAACTGTTTTTT.

This chain links TRBV7-3 with TRBJ2-1; 11 positions agree with TRBD1. V gave up 6 bases and J gave up 8 bases; unmatched junction bases: 9. Germline CDR1 is SGHTA and CDR2 is FQGTGA. This CDR3 comprises 15 residues. The CDR3 region has the DNA TGTGCCAGCAGTAAGGGGGGACAGGGGGTGGATGAGCAGTTCTTC. Its protein product is CASSKGGQGVDEQFF.

J is TRBJ2-7 and V is TRBV4-1; TRBD2 might be the D (6 bases). Trimming removed 1 base from V and 1 base from J, with 11 bases in between. This CDR3 is 15 amino acids long. Germline V gives CDR1 MGHRA, CDR2 YSYEKL. The CDR3 spells CASSQGGGSSYEQYF. The CDR3 DNA is TGCGCCAGCAGCCAAGGGGGAGGTTCTTCCTACGAGCAGTACTTC.

The J gene is TRBJ1-6, the V gene TRBV27, with 8 bases identical to TRBD1. Trimming cost V 5 bases and J 9 bases; bases outside gene matches: 9. The CDR3 contains 15 residues. The germline CDR1 and CDR2 sequences are MNHEY and SMNVEV (reference sequence). In nucleotides, the CDR3 is TGTGCCAGCAGTAGAGGACAGGGCGGAATTTCACCCCTCCACTTT. As protein: CASSRGQGGISPLHF.

The chain is built from TRBV7-9 and TRBJ2-2; 7 nucleotides match TRBD2. This CDR3 is built from 13 residues. The germline gives CDR1 SEHNR, CDR2 FQNEAQ (reference sequence). V trimming: 5 bases; J trimming: 4 bases; junction bases outside the gene matches: 1. CDR3 sequence (DNA): TGTGCCAGCAGCCCGGGGGGCACCGGGGAGCTGTTTTTT. Its translation: CASSPGGTGELFF.

The CDR3 DNA reads TGTGCCAGCAGCTTTTCAGTGAACACTGAAGCTTTCTTT. It is translated as CASSFSVNTEAFF. The chain carries TRBV5-5 and TRBJ1-1; no reliable D call. This CDR3 has 13 residues. V gave up 2 bases and J gave up 0 bases, with 5 bases separating them. CDR1 is SGHKS, CDR2 YYEKEE, per germline (reference sequence).

V is TRBV5-1 and J is TRBJ2-7; D may be TRBD2 (6 bases). This CDR3 spans 15 amino acids. With 7 bases removed from V and 3 bases from J, the gap between germline ends came to 20 bases. Per the germline V gene, CDR1 is SGHRS and CDR2 is YFSETQ. The CDR3 reads CASAPNLGTFYEQYF. CDR3 nucleotides: TGCGCCAGCGCCCCGAATTTGGGGACTTTCTACGAGCAGTACTTC.

A few counts support this clone. This rearrangement joins TRBV13 to TRBJ2-7; 12 bases match TRBD2. Germline CDR1 is PRHDT and CDR2 is FYEKMQ (reference sequence). The CDR3 is 18 amino acids. V dropped 0 bases and J dropped 2; count of bases not matched to a gene: 8. The CDR3 coding sequence is TGTGCCAGCAGCTTAGGCCTAATGACTAGCGGGGGAACCTACGAGCAGTACTTC. Translated, it gives CASSLGLMTSGGTYEQYF. Using reference TRBV13 and TRBJ2-7 for the parts outside the CDR3, the full variable domain is AAGVIQSPRHLIKEKRETATLKCYPIPRHDTVYWYQQGPGQDPQFLISFYEKMQSDKGSIPDRFSAQQFSDYHSELNMSSLELGDSALYFCASSLGLMTSGGTYEQYFGPGTRLTVT.

The J gene is TRBJ2-5, the V gene TRBV28; 11 bases map to TRBD2. In germline, CDR1 is MDHEN, CDR2 SYDVKM. V trimming: 5 bases; J trimming: 5 bases; junction bases outside the gene matches: 4. This CDR3 is built from 14 residues. The CDR3 sequence is CASSRSGRAETQYF. The CDR3 bases are TGTGCCAGCAGTCGTAGCGGGAGGGCGGAGACCCAGTACTTC.

The CDR3 nucleotides read TGCGCCAGCAGCAGGGGGACTAGCGGGAGTACTGAGCAGTACTTC. This encodes CASSRGTSGSTEQYF. The V call is TRBV5-1, the J call TRBJ2-7; 14 bases line up with TRBD2. CDR1 is SGHRS and CDR2 is YFSETQ in the germline V gene. This CDR3 is 15 amino acids long. With 4 bases clipped from V and 7 bases from J, the junction kept 7 bases outside the gene matches.

The chain links TRBV7-7 to TRBJ2-7; 8 bases line up with TRBD2. Germline trimming cut 5 bases from V and 1 base from J; bases unmatched to any gene: 4. The CDR3 totals 14 residues. The germline V gene has CDR1 SSHAT and CDR2 FNYEAQ (reference sequence). As DNA, the CDR3 is TGTGCCAGCAGCCCCGGGGGGGGATCCTACGAGCAGTACTTC. Translation: CASSPGGGSYEQYF.

V and J are TRBV5-4 and TRBJ1-2; tentatively, D is TRBD1 (6 bases). V shed 7 bases and J shed 8 bases, with 15 bases lying between them. CDR1 and CDR2 (germline): SGHNT, YYREEE (reference sequence). The length of the CDR3 is 12 residues. CDR3 sequence (DNA): TGTGCCAGCTCTTTTCCAGGGGACGGCTACACCTTC. Translation gives CASSFPGDGYTF.

This clone was recorded a few times. Here the CDR3 reads CASSLVGGPGHGGYTF. For the CDR3, the DNA is TGTGCCAGCAGTTTAGTCGGTGGACCAGGGCACGGGGGCTACACCTTC. The rearrangement uses TRBV28 and TRBJ1-2; TRBD1 might be the D (5 bases). The CDR3 is 16 residues long. The V gene lost 2 bases and the J gene lost 8 bases, with 21 bases spanning the gap. CDR1 and CDR2 (germline): MDHEN, SYDVKM.

This clone has just a few counts. The V call is TRBV9, the J call TRBJ1-2; no definite D call. Germline CDR1 SGDLS, CDR2 YYNGEE. The CDR3 sequence is 15 residues long. The ends were cut back, 0 bases at V and 2 bases at J, with 11 bases in the middle. CDR3 amino acids: CASSVGVSANYGYTF. The CDR3 DNA reads as TGTGCCAGCAGCGTAGGAGTTTCCGCCAACTATGGCTACACCTTC.

The chain recombines TRBV18 with TRBJ2-1; TRBD2 matches at 13 bases. This CDR3 spans 15 amino acids. Germline V gene lookup returns CDR1 KGHSH and CDR2 LQKENI. J gave up 5 bases and V 6 bases, and 4 bases lay outside the gene matches. For the CDR3, the DNA is TGTGCCAGCTCGCCGGGACTAGCGGGGAACAATGAGCAGTTCTTC. Translation gives CASSPGLAGNNEQFF.

The chain links TRBV11-2 to TRBJ1-1, with 8 bases identical to TRBD1. The CDR3 covers 17 residues. CDR1 SGHAT and CDR2 FQNNGV come from the germline V gene. The trim removed 5 bases at V and 0 bases at J, leaving 11 bases unmatched. CDR3 DNA: TGTGCCAGCAGCCCGGGACAGGCGACGGACTTGAACACTGAAGCTTTCTTT. Protein: CASSPGQATDLNTEAFF.

The chain recombines TRBV6-6 with TRBJ2-7; possibly TRBD2 for D (6 bases). Germline CDR1 is MNHNY and CDR2 is SVGAGI (reference sequence). There are 16 residues in the CDR3. V was cut by 0 bases and J by 1 base, with 13 bases left in between. This CDR3 reads CASSYSVGTASYEQYF. The DNA for the CDR3 is TGTGCCAGCAGTTACTCTGTTGGGACTGCGTCCTACGAGCAGTACTTC.

The CDR3 loop reads CASSMRHGLASETQYF. The CDR3 DNA reads as TGTGCCAGTAGTATGAGGCACGGACTAGCGTCCGAGACCCAGTACTTC. This rearrangement joins TRBV19 to TRBJ2-5; TRBD2 matches at 9 bases. In germline, CDR1 is LNHDA, CDR2 SQIVND (reference sequence). The CDR3 runs 16 residues. The ends lost 3 bases at V and 5 bases at J; junction bases unmatched: 10.